The T cell receptor beta chain under discussion was sequenced for a study of blood T cell repertoires in COVID-19. Authors' data handling: Using reference gene primer amplification, nucleated cell counts were estimated. TCRdb's copy holds only in-frame clones and misses some; the assay was immunoSEQ multiplex PCR. V, J and clone size derive from that table, while D and trimming were established from the DNA sequence. Of approximately 470,000 clones in the sample, 70% to 90% were seen once. Germline trimming cut 6 bases from V and 11 bases from J; bases unmatched to any gene: 13. This CDR3 is 13 amino acids long. Germline loops: CDR1 SQVTM, CDR2 ANQGSEA.

The TCR was taken from a human donor in a cohort sampled during active COVID-19. Sequences were obtained from peripheral blood. This sequence joins TRBV29-1 and TRBJ1-1, with 9 bases aligning to TRBD1. The CDR3 loop is CSVATGTGTRAFF. The DNA for the CDR3 is TGCAGCGTCGCAACCGGGACAGGGACACGGGCTTTCTTT.